This T cell receptor beta chain was profiled in a study of regulatory T cells in long-lasting Graves disease. Notes on the study in general: Accuracy may have been reduced by the small sample size.

Combining iRepertoire HTBI primers with Arm-PCR of CDR3 regions, the authors built TCR beta libraries. TCRdb reprocessed the multiplex PCR reads with MiXCR, giving one entry per CDR3 protein. The table shows roughly 500,000 distinct CDR3 sequences, with less than 25% occurring only once. Trimming took 0 bases from V and 8 from J, leaving 19 bases between them. CDR3 length: 17 residues. CDR1 MNHNS and CDR2 SASEGT come from the germline V gene. This clonotype came up a few times. Its antigen is not known. Time point indicated: persistent/refractory GD, antithyroid drugs over 5 years with positive TRAb. The TCR library used RNA extracted from PBMCs.

Specimen: peripheral blood mononuclear cells (PBMCs), collected when the disease was refractory, from a patient treated with antithyroid drugs. This chain uses TRBV6-1 with TRBJ1-4; the D gene is possibly TRBD1 (5 bases). This sequence originates from a female donor with Graves disease. Here the CDR3 reads CASSEAGIPGLREKLFF. CDR3 in DNA: TGTGCCAGCAGTGAAGCGGGAATTCCAGGGTTAAGAGAAAAACTGTTTTTT.